Following are 20 T cell receptor beta chains from one sample sequenced in a study of cytomegalovirus exposure and HLA in healthy donors. PCR was performed using 60 Vbeta and 13 Jbeta primers. Libraries were prepared by immunoSEQ multiplex PCR; TCRdb keeps only in-frame clonotypes and omits some of them. The sample lists about 98,000 clones; roughly 80% were seen once. The material sequenced was PBMCs. The receptors were sampled from a man aged 55 to 70 in good health and CMV-seropositive.

This clone was observed a handful of times. At one of its ends the junction is not consistent with the germline gene, which may arise from a read error. The chain carries TRBV13 and TRBJ1-6, with 9 bases lining up with TRBD1. CDR3 size: 15 residues. The V gene's germline CDR1 is PRHDT and CDR2 FYEKMQ (reference sequence). The CDR3 reads CASSSTGGANSPLPF. As DNA, the CDR3 is TGTGCCAGCAGCTCGACAGGGGGTGCGAATTCACCCCTCCCCTTT. Based on the CDR3 plus reference TRBV13 and TRBJ1-6, the full variable domain is AAGVIQSPRHLIKEKRETATLKCYPIPRHDTVYWYQQGPGQDPQFLISFYEKMQSDKGSIPDRFSAQQFSDYHSELNMSSLELGDSALYFCASSSTGGANSPLPFGNGTRLTVT.

The gene calls are TRBV29-1 and TRBJ1-2, with TRBD1 matching over 11 bases. Germline V gene sequence: CDR1 SQVTM, CDR2 ANQGSEA. The CDR3 totals 14 residues. With V trimmed by 1 base and J by 5 bases, 3 bases remained unmatched. The DNA for the CDR3 is TGCAGCGTTGAAGGGACAGGGGGCTTTTATGGCTACACCTTC. This sequence encodes CSVEGTGGFYGYTF.

The V call is TRBV7-8, the J call TRBJ2-2; possible D gene TRBD2, 5 bases. Per the germline V gene, CDR1 is SGHVS and CDR2 is FQNEAQ. Trimming shortened V by 5 bases and J by 1 base, and 11 bases separated the two germline ends. The CDR3 has 15 residues. The CDR3: CASSPRDRNTGELFF. The CDR3 region has the DNA TGTGCCAGCAGCCCCCGGGATAGGAACACCGGGGAGCTGTTTTTT.

V gene TRBV29-1 combines with J gene TRBJ2-1; D gene unclear. Trimming removed 6 bases at V and 0 bases at J, with 12 bases between. Germline V CDR1 and CDR2: SQVTM, ANQGSEA. CDR3 size: 14 residues. The CDR3 spells CSVIKTPSYNEQFF. CDR3 DNA: TGCAGCGTGATTAAGACACCCTCCTACAATGAGCAGTTCTTC.

The gene calls are TRBV7-2 and TRBJ2-1, with 12 positions matching TRBD2. Losses at the gene ends were 3 bases for V and 7 bases for J; bases not matched to a gene: 4. CDR3 length: 15 amino acids. Per germline, CDR1 SGHTA and CDR2 FQGNSA. Written as DNA, the CDR3 is TGTGCCAGCAGCTTGGTGGGACTAGCGGGTAATGAGCAGTTCTTC. Translation gives CASSLVGLAGNEQFF.

The V gene is TRBV19, the J gene TRBJ2-2; D is perhaps TRBD1 (5 bases). V gave up 1 base and J gave up 5 bases, with 11 bases separating them. This CDR3 has 15 amino acids. Looked up from germline, CDR1 is LNHDA and CDR2 is SQIVND (reference sequence). DNA of the CDR3: TGTGCCAGTAGTATAGGTAGGGGAAGGACCGGGGAGCTGTTTTTT. It translates to CASSIGRGRTGELFF.

This clone turned up a few times. This sequence joins TRBV4-3 and TRBJ2-5; 8 bases are shared with TRBD2. Losses at the gene ends were 6 bases for V and 7 bases for J; bases not matched to a gene: 7. From germline, CDR1 is LGHNA and CDR2 YSLEER. The CDR3 spans 13 residues. CDR3 in amino acids: CASSPGLAATQYF. In DNA form, the CDR3 reads TGCGCCAGCAGTCCTGGACTAGCTGCGACCCAGTACTTC.

The chain couples TRBV12-5 to TRBJ1-1; 7 bases map to TRBD1. Trimming at V came to 1 base and at J to 11 bases, leaving 19 bases not matched to a gene. Germline V CDR1 and CDR2: LGHNT, FRNRAP. There are 17 residues in the CDR3. This CDR3 is CASGLGQTGMNLWGAFF. CDR3 sequence (DNA): TGTGCTAGTGGTTTGGGGCAGACAGGGATGAACCTCTGGGGGGCTTTCTTT.

Points on this clone: At one end, the junction sequence differs from germline, possibly due to a read error. The rearrangement links TRBV7-7 to TRBJ2-1; D call uncertain. Germline V CDR1 and CDR2: SSHAT, FNYEAQ (reference sequence). The CDR3 runs 14 residues. CDR3 sequence (DNA): TGTGCTAGCAGCCCCGGGTCGGCCAACAATGAGCAGTTCTTC. It specifies CASSPGSANNEQFF.

The rearrangement links TRBV19 to TRBJ2-1; TRBD1 aligns across 9 bases. CDR3 length equals 15 residues. After removal of 5 bases from V and 8 bases from J, the junction contained 10 bases not matched to a gene. CDR1 is LNHDA, CDR2 SQIVND, per germline (reference sequence). CDR3 sequence reads: CASSRPGTGFDEQFF. The CDR3 nucleotides read TGTGCCAGTAGTCGTCCCGGGACAGGGTTTGATGAGCAGTTCTTC.

The V gene is TRBV9, the J gene TRBJ2-1; maybe TRBD2 (5 bases). V lost 0 bases to trimming and J lost 7 bases, with 17 bases between them. The length of the CDR3 is 16 residues. Looked up from germline, CDR1 is SGDLS and CDR2 is YYNGEE. The CDR3, as DNA: TGTGCCAGCAGCGTAGGATCCAGCGGAAAGCTTAATGAGCAGTTCTTC. Translating gives CASSVGSSGKLNEQFF.

The rearrangement joins TRBV15 to TRBJ1-5; D is perhaps TRBD1 (6 bases). V was clipped by 7 bases and J by 7 bases, with 17 bases between them. The CDR3 is made up of 14 amino acids. Germline loops: CDR1 LNHNV, CDR2 YYDKDF (reference sequence). CDR3 residues: CATMAQGSGQPQHF. CDR3 in DNA: TGTGCCACCATGGCGCAGGGGTCAGGGCAGCCCCAGCATTTT.

The V and J genes are TRBV9 and TRBJ1-4; 8 bases are a match to TRBD1. The CDR3 runs to 15 residues. The germline CDR1 and CDR2 sequences are SGDLS and YYNGEE. V shed 4 bases, J shed 4 bases, and the junction held 6 bases outside the gene matches. In DNA form, the CDR3 reads TGTGCCAGCAGCAAGACAGGGGCTTTTAATGAAAAACTGTTTTTT. Translation gives CASSKTGAFNEKLFF.

This sequence joins TRBV9 and TRBJ2-5; 7 positions agree with TRBD2. CDR1 and CDR2 from the germline V gene are SGDLS and YYNGEE. This CDR3 comprises 14 residues. With 2 bases clipped from V and 1 base from J, the junction kept 2 bases outside the gene matches. The CDR3 sequence: CASSVGGIQETQYF. The CDR3 DNA is TGTGCCAGCAGCGTCGGGGGGATCCAAGAGACCCAGTACTTC.

The chain couples TRBV19 to TRBJ2-7; 10 nucleotides match TRBD1. J was trimmed by 3 bases and V by 1 base; bases with no gene match: 12. This CDR3 is built from 18 residues. CDR1 LNHDA and CDR2 SQIVND come from the germline V gene (reference sequence). The CDR3 region is CASSIGPTWTGGGYEQYF. In nucleotides, the CDR3 is TGTGCCAGTAGTATAGGGCCGACTTGGACAGGGGGAGGCTACGAGCAGTACTTC.

The CDR3 loop is CASSLSPNTEAFF. CDR3 coding DNA: TGTGCCAGCAGCCTTAGCCCAAACACTGAAGCTTTCTTT. The V gene is TRBV6-5, the J gene TRBJ1-1, with unresolved D. The germline CDR1 and CDR2 sequences are MNHEY and SVGAGI. Trimming shortened V by 6 bases and J by 2 bases, and 10 bases separated the two germline ends. This CDR3 is built from 13 residues.

The chain couples TRBV6-1 to TRBJ2-1; tentatively, D is TRBD1 (6 bases). The CDR3 has 14 amino acids. Germline V gene data show CDR1 as MNHNS and CDR2 as SASEGT. The V gene lost 5 bases and the J gene lost 0 bases, with 8 bases spanning the gap. This CDR3 reads CASSQGNSYNEQFF. The CDR3 coding sequence is TGTGCCAGCAGTCAGGGGAACTCCTACAATGAGCAGTTCTTC.

The genes are TRBV5-1 and TRBJ2-1, with 7 bases that match TRBD1. CDR3 length: 14 residues. V dropped 9 bases and J dropped 8; count of bases not matched to a gene: 14. CDR1 and CDR2 from the germline V gene are SGHRS and YFSETQ. CDR3 nucleotides: TGCGCCAACCCGTCGGGACAGACTATGCATGAGCAGTTCTTC. Translating gives CANPSGQTMHEQFF.

As to this clone: At the DNA level, this CDR3 is encoded by other sequences in the same sample as well. The rearrangement uses TRBV6-6 and TRBJ2-7, with D perhaps matching TRBD1 (5 bases). The germline V gene encodes CDR1 MNHNY and CDR2 SVGAGI (reference sequence). The CDR3 has 14 residues. Deletions cut 0 bases from V and 0 bases from J, with 6 bases between. Here the CDR3 DNA reads TGTGCCAGCAGTTACTCGGACAACTCCTACGAGCAGTACTTC. Translating it yields CASSYSDNSYEQYF.

This rearrangement joins TRBV11-2 to TRBJ2-7; a possible D gene is TRBD1 (6 bases). The CDR3 has 13 residues. Germline V CDR1 and CDR2: SGHAT, FQNNGV. V dropped 6 bases and J dropped 3 bases, with 12 bases sitting between them. The CDR3 DNA reads as TGTGCCAGCAGTCCCACAGGGTACTACGAGCAGTACTTC. It codes for CASSPTGYYEQYF. Complete variable domain (other parts from reference TRBV11-2 and TRBJ2-7): EAGVAQSPRYKIIEKRQSVAFWCNPISGHATLYWYQQILGQGPKLLIQFQNNGVVDDSQLPKDRFSAERLKGVDSTLKIQPAKLEDSAVYLCASSPTGYYEQYFGPGTRLTVT.